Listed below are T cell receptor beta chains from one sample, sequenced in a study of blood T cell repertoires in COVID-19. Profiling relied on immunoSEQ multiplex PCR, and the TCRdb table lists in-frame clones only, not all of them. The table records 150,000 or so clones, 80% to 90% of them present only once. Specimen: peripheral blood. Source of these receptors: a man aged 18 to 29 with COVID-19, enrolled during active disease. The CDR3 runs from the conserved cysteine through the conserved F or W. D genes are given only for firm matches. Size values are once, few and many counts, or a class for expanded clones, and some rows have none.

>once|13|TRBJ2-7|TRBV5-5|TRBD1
CASSFTDRGEQYF
TGTGCCAGCAGCTTTACGGACAGGGGCGAGCAGTACTTC
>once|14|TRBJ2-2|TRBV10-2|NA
CASSGGPNTGELFF
TGCGCCAGCAGTGGGGGGCCAAACACCGGGGAGCTGTTTTTT
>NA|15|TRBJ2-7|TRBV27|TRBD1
CASSLSRTGYYEQYF
TGTGCCAGCAGTTTAAGCAGGACAGGGTACTACGAGCAGTACTTC
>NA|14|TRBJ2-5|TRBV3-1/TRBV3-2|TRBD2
CASSQLAGGETQYF
TGTGCCAGCAGCCAACTAGCGGGAGGTGAGACCCAGTACTTC
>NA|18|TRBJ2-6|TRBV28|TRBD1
CASSFRQGVYSGANVLTF
TGTGCCAGCAGTTTTCGGCAGGGGGTGTACTCTGGGGCCAACGTCCTGACTTTC
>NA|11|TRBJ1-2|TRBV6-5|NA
CASSYSGDYTF
TGTGCCAGCAGTTACTCAGGGGACTACACCTTC
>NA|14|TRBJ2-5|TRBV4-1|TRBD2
CASSPGLAGETQYF
TGCGCCAGCAGCCCGGGACTAGCGGGGGAGACCCAGTACTTC
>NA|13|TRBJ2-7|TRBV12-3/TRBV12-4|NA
CASARAGSYEQYF
TGTGCCAGCGCTAGGGCGGGGAGCTACGAGCAGTACTTC
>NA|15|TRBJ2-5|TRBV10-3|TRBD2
CAISDVWAGEETQYF
TGTGCCATCAGTGATGTATGGGCGGGAGAAGAGACCCAGTACTTC
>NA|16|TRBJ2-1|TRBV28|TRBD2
CASSVSGALSYNEQFF
TGTGCCAGCAGTGTTAGCGGGGCACTCTCCTACAATGAGCAGTTCTTC
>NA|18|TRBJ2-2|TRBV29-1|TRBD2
CSVGTGTSGLANTGELFF
TGCAGCGTTGGGACCGGGACTAGCGGCCTCGCGAACACCGGGGAGCTGTTTTTT
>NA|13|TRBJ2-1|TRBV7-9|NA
CASRQATAREQFF
TGTGCCAGCAGACAGGCCACCGCCCGGGAGCAGTTCTTC
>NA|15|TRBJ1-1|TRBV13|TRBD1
CASSSPGTANTEAFF
TGTGCCAGCAGCTCACCCGGGACAGCTAACACTGAAGCTTTCTTT
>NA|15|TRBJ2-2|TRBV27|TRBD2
CASSALAGATGELFF
TGTGCCAGCAGTGCCTTAGCGGGAGCAACCGGGGAGCTGTTTTTT
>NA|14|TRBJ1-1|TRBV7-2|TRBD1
CASRLDRRNTEAFF
TGTGCCAGCAGATTGGACAGGAGGAACACTGAAGCTTTCTTT
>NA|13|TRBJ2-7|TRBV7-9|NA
CASSLRTLHEQYF
TGTGCCAGCAGCCTGCGTACACTACACGAGCAGTACTTC
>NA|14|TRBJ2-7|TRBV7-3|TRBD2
CASSLIAGAREQYF
TGTGCCAGCAGCTTAATAGCGGGAGCTCGGGAGCAGTACTTC
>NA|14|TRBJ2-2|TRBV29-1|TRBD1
CSVVGQGSTGELFF
TGCAGCGTCGTTGGACAGGGGAGCACCGGGGAGCTGTTTTTT
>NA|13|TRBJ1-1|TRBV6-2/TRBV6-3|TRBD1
CASSYTTGAEAFF
TGTGCCAGCAGTTACACGACAGGGGCTGAAGCTTTCTTT
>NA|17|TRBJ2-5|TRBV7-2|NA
CASSLALSGGLGETQYF
TGTGCCAGCAGCTTAGCGCTTTCTGGGGGGTTAGGAGAGACCCAGTACTTC
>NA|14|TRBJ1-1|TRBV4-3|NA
CASSQDVMNTEAFF
TGCGCCAGCAGCCAAGACGTTATGAACACTGAAGCTTTCTTT
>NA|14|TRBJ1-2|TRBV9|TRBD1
CASSARQGADGYTF
TGTGCCAGCAGCGCCAGACAGGGGGCGGATGGCTACACCTTC
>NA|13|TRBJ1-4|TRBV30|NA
CAWSPGGNEKLLF
TGTGCCTGGAGCCCAGGTGGTAATGAAAAACTGCTTTTT
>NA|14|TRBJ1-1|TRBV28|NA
CASTGLITSTEAFF
TGTGCCAGCACGGGACTAATAACAAGCACTGAAGCTTTCTTT
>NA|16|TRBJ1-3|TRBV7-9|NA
CASSLPPGRVENTIYF
TGTGCCAGCAGCTTGCCTCCAGGGAGGGTGGAAAACACCATATATTTT
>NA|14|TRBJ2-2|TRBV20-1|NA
CSASSGLGTGELFF
TGCAGTGCTAGTTCAGGGCTGGGCACCGGGGAGCTGTTTTTT
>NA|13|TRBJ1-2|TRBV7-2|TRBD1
CASSRNRGLGYTF
TGTGCCAGCAGCCGGAACAGGGGGCTGGGCTACACCTTC
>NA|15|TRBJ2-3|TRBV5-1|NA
CASSGITGGTDTQYF
TGCGCCAGCAGCGGAATAACAGGCGGCACAGATACGCAGTATTTT